One and the same sample provided the 32 T cell receptor beta chains below, sequenced in a study of blood T cell repertoires in COVID-19 (dated by TCRdb to the early 2020s). Library construction relied on the immunoSEQ multiplex PCR assay. TCRdb stores this immuneACCESS table with in-frame sequences only. Part of the clones is absent; in the studies checked, under half of the shortfall reflects unresolved V genes, and no reason is known for the rest. Counted in this sample were a few hundred thousand clones; approximately 89% of them appeared once. The leading ten clones occupy about 4.5% of the sample. The sequenced sample consisted of peripheral blood. Every receptor here comes from a woman between 40 and 50 years old who had recovered from COVID-19.

V gene TRBV6-5 combines with J gene TRBJ1-3, with a weak D call TRBD1 (5 bases). Germline V gene data show CDR1 as MNHEY and CDR2 as SVGAGI. The CDR3 has 13 amino acids. Trimming pared 9 bases from V and 4 bases from J, leaving 13 bases between. The CDR3 bases are TGTGCCAGTATTCCCGGGGGGGGAAACACCATATATTTT. Protein product: CASIPGGGNTIYF.

The chain employs TRBV5-1 and TRBJ2-2; possible D gene TRBD1, 5 bases. V gave up 1 base and J gave up 5 bases, with 6 bases separating them. This CDR3 has 13 amino acids. The germline gives CDR1 SGHRS, CDR2 YFSETQ. The CDR3 region has the DNA TGCGCCAGCAGCTTGAAGGGGACCGGGGAGCTGTTTTTT. Its translation: CASSLKGTGELFF.

V usage is TRBV9 and J usage is TRBJ1-4; no firm D call. This CDR3 is built from 16 residues. With 1 base removed from V and 0 bases from J, the gap between germline ends came to 10 bases. From germline, CDR1 is SGDLS and CDR2 YYNGEE. Here the CDR3 DNA reads TGTGCCAGCAGCGTATTCGACACGACAACTAATGAAAAACTGTTTTTT. This sequence encodes CASSVFDTTTNEKLFF.

This clone was recorded once. The V call is TRBV19, the J call TRBJ1-5; D perhaps matches TRBD1 (6 bases). This CDR3 region has 14 residues. Between the trimmed V and J ends, which lost 7 bases and 9 bases, there was a span of 19 bases. The germline CDR1 and CDR2 sequences are LNHDA and SQIVND (reference sequence). Written as DNA, the CDR3 is TGTGCCAGTAACACAGGGATGGTCATAGGGCCCCAGCATTTT. Protein product: CASNTGMVIGPQHF. Full variable domain (missing parts from reference TRBV19 and TRBJ1-5): DGGITQSPKYLFRKEGQNVTLSCEQNLNHDAMYWYRQDPGQGLRLIYYSQIVNDFQKGDIAEGYSVSREKKESFPLTVTSAQKNPTAFYLCASNTGMVIGPQHFGDGTRLSIL.

The chain has TRBV28 and TRBJ2-2, with D unclear. Per germline, CDR1 MDHEN and CDR2 SYDVKM. Trimming removed 3 bases at V and 1 base at J, with 9 bases between. There are 15 residues in the CDR3. CDR3 residues: CASSFEVGNTGELFF. CDR3 coding DNA: TGTGCCAGCAGTTTTGAGGTGGGGAACACCGGGGAGCTGTTTTTT.

The rearrangement links TRBV27 to TRBJ1-1; 7 positions match TRBD1. CDR1 and CDR2 (germline): MNHEY, SMNVEV (reference sequence). The CDR3 sequence is 14 residues long. The J segment lost 0 bases and the V segment lost 5 bases, leaving 3 bases of the junction unmatched. CDR3 sequence (DNA): TGTGCCAGCAGTCCTACAGGGGTGAACACTGAAGCTTTCTTT. This encodes CASSPTGVNTEAFF.

This clone was seen once. The CDR3 DNA reads TGTGCCAGCAGCAAAGGGTCTAGCGGGAGTAATGATGGGTACAATGAGCAGTTCTTC. Translating gives CASSKGSSGSNDGYNEQFF. The rearrangement links TRBV21-1 to TRBJ2-1; the table's D call of TRBD2 was not tested on the DNA. TRBV21-1 is flagged as a pseudogene. This CDR3 comprises 19 residues.

CDR3 loop: CASSTGGLIYGYTF. The CDR3 DNA follows: TGTGCCAGTAGTACGGGGGGCCTTATCTATGGCTACACCTTC. This sequence joins TRBV19 and TRBJ1-2; weak D call: TRBD1 (6 bases). The germline CDR1 and CDR2 sequences are LNHDA and SQIVND (reference sequence). This CDR3 is 14 amino acids long. Deletions cut 4 bases from V and 4 bases from J, with 13 bases between.

CDR3 sequence reads: CASSQDASGSAGGTDTQYF. DNA for the CDR3: TGTGCCAGCAGCCAAGATGCTAGCGGGAGTGCCGGGGGCACAGATACGCAGTATTTT. The chain recombines TRBV3-1 (or the pseudogene TRBV3-2) with TRBJ2-3, with 10 bases that match TRBD2. Germline lookup yields CDR1 LGHDT and CDR2 YNNKEL (reference sequence). The trim removed 0 bases at V and 1 base at J, leaving 10 bases unmatched. The CDR3 has 19 amino acids.

The chain is built from TRBV10-3 and TRBJ2-3; 11 bases are shared with TRBD2. Germline lookup yields CDR1 ENHRY and CDR2 SYGVKD. This CDR3 contains 15 residues. Trimming at V came to 5 bases and at J to 4 bases, leaving 5 bases not matched to a gene. The DNA of the CDR3 is TGTGCCATCAGTACTAGCGGGGGTGGTTCAGATACGCAGTATTTT. Translating gives CAISTSGGGSDTQYF.

This chain uses TRBV9 with TRBJ1-4; 7 nucleotides match TRBD1. CDR3 length: 15 amino acids. Germline V gene sequence: CDR1 SGDLS, CDR2 YYNGEE. J was trimmed by 7 bases and V by 5 bases; bases with no gene match: 11. In DNA, the CDR3 is TGTGCCAGCAGGGAATCAGGGGGGTATTGTGAAAAACTGTTTTTT. Residues: CASRESGGYCEKLFF.

V gene TRBV11-2 combines with J gene TRBJ1-1, with D uncertain. The CDR3 runs 11 residues. V lost 5 bases and J 2 bases, leaving 3 bases between the germline ends. Germline CDR1 is SGHAT and CDR2 is FQNNGV. The chain's CDR3 is CASSLNTEAFF. The DNA for the CDR3 is TGTGCCAGCAGCCTCAACACTGAAGCTTTCTTT.

The chain recombines TRBV6-5 with TRBJ2-7, with a possible D match to TRBD1 (6 bases). Germline V lookup: CDR1 MNHEY, CDR2 SVGAGI. V lost 7 bases and J lost 7, with 14 bases in between. The CDR3 has 12 residues. In DNA, the CDR3 is TGTGCCAGCAAATACAGGGTGGGGGAGCAGTACTTC. Translation: CASKYRVGEQYF.

The chain links TRBV25-1 to TRBJ1-6; the D is unclear. Trimming removed 1 base from V and 15 bases from J, with 19 bases in between. CDR3 length: 15 amino acids. CDR1 and CDR2 from the germline V gene are MGHDK and SYGVNS. CDR3 bases: TGTGCCAGCAGTGAATTTTTGGGTGACGGGGAGTACCTCCACTTT. This gives the protein CASSEFLGDGEYLHF.

This chain joins TRBV28 and TRBJ2-4, with D perhaps TRBD2 (5 bases). The CDR3 is made up of 13 amino acids. Trimming left V 10 bases short and J 0 bases short, with 10 bases between. Germline V CDR1 and CDR2: MDHEN, SYDVKM. CDR3 residues: CATRGLAKNIQYF. The DNA for the CDR3 is TGTGCCACCAGAGGACTAGCCAAAAACATTCAGTACTTC.

The chain joins TRBV13 to TRBJ2-7, with D maybe TRBD1 (7 bases). V lost 3 bases and J 0 bases, leaving 24 bases between the germline ends. The CDR3 totals 19 residues. Germline assignment: CDR1 PRHDT and CDR2 FYEKMQ (reference sequence). CDR3 region: CASSFRQGQEGDSSYEQYV. In nucleotides, the CDR3 is TGTGCCAGCAGCTTTCGCCAAGGACAGGAGGGGGATAGCTCCTACGAGCAGTACGTC.

The chain employs TRBV18 and TRBJ1-1; possible D gene TRBD1, 5 bases. V dropped 3 bases and J dropped 1 base, with 9 bases sitting between them. The CDR3 is 14 amino acids. Germline V gene sequence: CDR1 KGHSH, CDR2 LQKENI. In DNA form, the CDR3 reads TGTGCCAGCTCACCGCGGGACCCGAACACTGAAGCTTTCTTT. Translating it yields CASSPRDPNTEAFF.

This CDR3 reads CASSRVGGQGVYGYTF. Written as DNA, the CDR3 is TGTGCCAGCAGCCGAGTTGGCGGGCAGGGGGTATATGGCTACACCTTC. This sequence joins TRBV12-1 and TRBJ1-2; the DNA was not compared with TRBD1, the D call given in the table. TRBV12-1 is recorded as a pseudogene. CDR3 size: 16 residues.

The chain carries TRBV7-2 and TRBJ1-2; D is unclear. Germline loops: CDR1 SGHTA, CDR2 FQGNSA. The CDR3 is 16 amino acids. V was trimmed by 5 bases and J by 8 bases, leaving 24 bases between them. CDR3 protein: CASSPARGLVGGGYTF. Here the CDR3 DNA reads TGTGCCAGCAGCCCCGCCCGGGGTTTGGTGGGCGGGGGCTACACCTTC.

The chain employs TRBV5-1 and TRBJ2-3, with a tentative D call TRBD2 (5 bases). Germline V lookup: CDR1 SGHRS, CDR2 YFSETQ. Trimming took off 4 bases at V and 1 base at J, with 19 bases between the two ends. CDR3 size: 17 residues. The CDR3 DNA is TGCGCCAGCAGCCAGGACGAGGGTAGCCTCCGCACAGATACGCAGTATTTT. It encodes CASSQDEGSLRTDTQYF.

This clone was found once. CDR3 in amino acids: CASSPPVTGELFF. CDR3 in DNA: TGTGCCAGCAGCCCCCCGGTCACCGGGGAGCTGTTTTTT. This rearrangement joins TRBV6-2 or TRBV6-3 to TRBJ2-2; no clear D. Germline loops: CDR1 MNHEY, CDR2 SVGEGT. The CDR3 sequence is 13 residues long. V was cut by 6 bases and J by 4 bases, with 9 bases left in between.

The chain combines TRBV10-1 with TRBJ2-3; TRBD2 agrees at 12 bases. The length of the CDR3 is 14 residues. The germline V gene has CDR1 WNHNN and CDR2 SYGVQD (reference sequence). V dropped 10 bases and J dropped 4; count of bases not matched to a gene: 6. CDR3 residues: CATSSGRAADTQYF. Here the CDR3 DNA reads TGCGCCACCTCTAGCGGGAGGGCCGCAGATACGCAGTATTTT.

The V call is TRBV9, the J call TRBJ1-3; TRBD1 might be the D (6 bases). Trimming pared 0 bases from V and 2 bases from J, leaving 15 bases between. The CDR3 runs 17 residues. Germline CDR1 reads SGDLS; CDR2 reads YYNGEE. The CDR3 region has the DNA TGTGCCAGCAGCGTAGGACAGGATTATTTCACTGGAAACACCATATATTTT. Amino acid sequence: CASSVGQDYFTGNTIYF.

J is TRBJ1-1 and V is TRBV5-1; D gene uncertain. The CDR3 length is 13 residues. From germline, CDR1 is SGHRS and CDR2 YFSETQ. V dropped 1 base and J dropped 8 bases, with 12 bases sitting between them. The CDR3 coding sequence is TGCGCCAGCAGCTTGAGCGGCGGGTTAGAAGCTTTCTTT. Translation: CASSLSGGLEAFF.

The gene calls are TRBV9 and TRBJ1-5; 11 bases match TRBD1. The CDR3 totals 15 residues. Germline assignment: CDR1 SGDLS and CDR2 YYNGEE. The trim removed 3 bases at V and 6 bases at J, leaving 5 bases unmatched. The CDR3 DNA follows: TGTGCCAGCAGCGCCGGGACAGGGGGTTTTCAGCCCCAGCATTTT. Its protein is CASSAGTGGFQPQHF.

This clone was seen a single time. The rearrangement uses TRBV7-8 and TRBJ1-4; D is undetermined. Trimming cost V 4 bases and J 5 bases, with 11 bases left between them. The V gene's germline CDR1 is SGHVS and CDR2 FQNEAQ. This CDR3 has 14 residues. The CDR3 spells CASSSAGLNEKLFF. The DNA of the CDR3 is TGTGCCAGCAGCTCCGCGGGCCTCAATGAAAAACTGTTTTTT.

The rearrangement uses TRBV10-3 and TRBJ2-2; D ambiguous. The germline V gene encodes CDR1 ENHRY and CDR2 SYGVKD. With 7 bases removed from V and 3 bases from J, the gap between germline ends came to 3 bases. CDR3 length: 11 residues. Written as DNA, the CDR3 is TGTGCCATCACGGACACCGGGGAGCTGTTTTTT. Protein sequence: CAITDTGELFF.

In regard to this clone: Additional DNA sequences in this sample encode the identical CDR3. The chain recombines TRBV5-4 with TRBJ1-4; D uncertain. The germline CDR1 and CDR2 sequences are SGHNT and YYREEE (reference sequence). Trimming shortened V by 0 bases and J by 3 bases, and 6 bases separated the two germline ends. This CDR3 comprises 14 residues. Here the CDR3 DNA reads TGTGCCAGCAGCTTGGGCGGGGCTAATGAAAAACTGTTTTTT. Translating it yields CASSLGGANEKLFF.

This clone was found a few times. The genes are TRBV28 and TRBJ1-2; D unresolved. The CDR3 runs 14 residues. Germline loops: CDR1 MDHEN, CDR2 SYDVKM. V lost 4 bases, J lost 1 base, and 10 bases lay in between. The CDR3 DNA is TGTGCCAGCAGTTCAGCGATCCATAACTATGGCTACACCTTC. Its protein is CASSSAIHNYGYTF.

The gene calls are TRBV3-1 (or the pseudogene TRBV3-2) and TRBJ2-7; D may be TRBD1 (6 bases). The CDR3 is made up of 15 amino acids. Between the trimmed V and J ends, which lost 2 bases and 5 bases, there was a span of 16 bases. Germline V CDR1 and CDR2: LGHDT, YNNKEL (reference sequence). CDR3 residues: CASSQHIGGCHEQYV. The DNA of the CDR3 is TGTGCCAGCAGCCAACACATAGGGGGATGCCACGAGCAGTACGTC.

The genes are TRBV5-4 and TRBJ1-6, with 7 bases that match TRBD1. This CDR3 contains 15 residues. The V and J ends lost 4 bases and 7 bases, in that order; junction bases with no gene match: 8. Looked up from germline, CDR1 is SGHNT and CDR2 is YYREEE (reference sequence). The CDR3, as DNA: TGTGCCAGCAGCCCAAAGACAGGGAACAATTCACCCCTCCACTTT. This encodes CASSPKTGNNSPLHF.

This chain uses TRBV5-1 with TRBJ2-1; D call uncertain. The germline V gene encodes CDR1 SGHRS and CDR2 YFSETQ. Trimming removed 4 bases from V and 0 bases from J, with 17 bases in between. This CDR3 spans 17 amino acids. CDR3 sequence reads: CASSGRPLPGSYNEQFF. In nucleotides, the CDR3 is TGCGCCAGCAGCGGAAGACCCCTCCCAGGCTCCTACAATGAGCAGTTCTTC.